This T cell receptor (beta chain) was captured by sequencing in a study of T-cell reconstitution after alpha-beta-depleted transplantation in children. Study-level points and caveats: Some patients showed high day-60 TCRbeta diversity, which derived from surviving recipient T cells and thymic progenitors. Several hundred expanded graft clones reportedly supplied alpha-beta T cells about two months after transplant. At one year after transplant, newly produced T cells mostly accounted for T-cell counts and diversity.

A TCRbeta library incorporating unique molecular identifiers was prepared. TCRdb independently ran MiXCR on the PCR reads; one entry per CDR3 protein. The sample records around 440,000 distinct CDR3 sequences, approximately 10% being singletons. This clonotype was picked up many times. The antigen is unknown. Losses at the gene ends were 5 bases for V and 4 bases for J; bases not matched to a gene: 12. The CDR3 runs 18 residues. Sequencing was performed on PBMCs, taken before TCRalphabeta/CD19-depleted stem cell transplant. The receptor comes from a child under 10 years old with inherited bone marrow failure, due to receive a stem cell transplant. The chain uses TRBV12-3 or TRBV12-4 and TRBJ2-3; TRBD2 aligns across 13 bases. CDR3 in DNA: TGTGCCAGCAGTCCGGGACTAGCGGGATATCTGGCACCAGATACGCAGTATTTT. Translation gives CASSPGLAGYLAPDTQYF.